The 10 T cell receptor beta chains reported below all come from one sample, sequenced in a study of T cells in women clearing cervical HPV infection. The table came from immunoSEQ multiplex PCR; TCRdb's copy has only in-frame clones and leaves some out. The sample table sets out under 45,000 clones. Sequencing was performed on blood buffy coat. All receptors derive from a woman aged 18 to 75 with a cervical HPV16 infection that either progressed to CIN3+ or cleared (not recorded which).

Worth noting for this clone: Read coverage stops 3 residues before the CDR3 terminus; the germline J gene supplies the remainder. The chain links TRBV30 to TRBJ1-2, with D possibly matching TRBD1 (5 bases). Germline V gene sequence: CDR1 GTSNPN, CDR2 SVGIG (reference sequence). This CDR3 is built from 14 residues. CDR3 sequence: CAWTFGEGADTYTF. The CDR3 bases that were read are TGTGCCTGGACTTTTGGGGAAGGGGCTGATACC.

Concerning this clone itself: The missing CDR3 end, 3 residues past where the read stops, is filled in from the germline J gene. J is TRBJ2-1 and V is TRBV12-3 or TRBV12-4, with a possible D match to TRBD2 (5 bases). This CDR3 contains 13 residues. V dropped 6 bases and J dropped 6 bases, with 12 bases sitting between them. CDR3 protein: CASRESSGNEQFF. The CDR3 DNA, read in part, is TGTGCCAGCAGGGAGTCCAGCGGCAATGAG.

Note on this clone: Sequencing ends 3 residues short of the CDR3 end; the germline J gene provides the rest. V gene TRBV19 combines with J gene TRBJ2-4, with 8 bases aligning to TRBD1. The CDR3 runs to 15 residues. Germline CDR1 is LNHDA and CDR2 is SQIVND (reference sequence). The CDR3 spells CASSIAGQGNQPQYF. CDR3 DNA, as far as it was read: TGTGCCAGTAGTATAGCAGGACAGGGCAATCAGCCT.

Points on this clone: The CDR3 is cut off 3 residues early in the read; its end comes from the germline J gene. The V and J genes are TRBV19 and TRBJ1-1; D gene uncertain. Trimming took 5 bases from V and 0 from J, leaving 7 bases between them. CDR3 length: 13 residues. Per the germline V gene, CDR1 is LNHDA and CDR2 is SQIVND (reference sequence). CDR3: CASSLYMNTEAFF. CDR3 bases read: TGTGCCAGTAGTCTGTACATGAACACTGAA.

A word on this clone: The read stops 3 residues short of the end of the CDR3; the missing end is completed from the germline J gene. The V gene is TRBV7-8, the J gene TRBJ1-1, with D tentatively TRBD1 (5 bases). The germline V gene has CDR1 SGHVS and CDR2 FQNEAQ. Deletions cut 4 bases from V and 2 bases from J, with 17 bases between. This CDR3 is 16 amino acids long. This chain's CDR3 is CASSSLLGHINTEAFF. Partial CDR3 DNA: TGTGCCAGCAGCTCACTATTAGGACACATTAACACTGAA.

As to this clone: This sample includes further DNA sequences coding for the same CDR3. The CDR3 sequence: CASSTSTYNEQFF. CDR3 bases read: TGCGCCAGCAGCACTTCAACCTACAATGAG. This chain connects TRBV5-1 to TRBJ2-1, with D unclear. Coverage ceases 3 residues before the CDR3 finishes, and the germline J gene fills in the end. CDR3 length: 13 residues. Germline CDR1 SGHRS, CDR2 YFSETQ. The V and J ends lost 4 bases and 2 bases respectively, with 7 bases between them.

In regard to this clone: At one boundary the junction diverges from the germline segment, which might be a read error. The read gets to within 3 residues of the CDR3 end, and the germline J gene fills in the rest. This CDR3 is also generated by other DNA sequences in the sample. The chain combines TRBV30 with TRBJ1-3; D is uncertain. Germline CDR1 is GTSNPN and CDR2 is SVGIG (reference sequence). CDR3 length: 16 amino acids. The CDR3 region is CAYILTHTIPGNTIYF. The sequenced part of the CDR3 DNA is TGTGCCTACATTCTGACACACACCATCCCTGGAAACACA.

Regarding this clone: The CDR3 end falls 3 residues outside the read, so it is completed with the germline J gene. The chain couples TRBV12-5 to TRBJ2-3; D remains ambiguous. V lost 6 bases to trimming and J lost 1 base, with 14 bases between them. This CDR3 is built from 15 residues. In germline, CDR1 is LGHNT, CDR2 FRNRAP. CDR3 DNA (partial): TGTGCTAGTGGGACGACTGCTTCGGGCACAGATACG. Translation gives CASGTTASGTDT. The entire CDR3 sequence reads CASGTTASGTDTQYF.

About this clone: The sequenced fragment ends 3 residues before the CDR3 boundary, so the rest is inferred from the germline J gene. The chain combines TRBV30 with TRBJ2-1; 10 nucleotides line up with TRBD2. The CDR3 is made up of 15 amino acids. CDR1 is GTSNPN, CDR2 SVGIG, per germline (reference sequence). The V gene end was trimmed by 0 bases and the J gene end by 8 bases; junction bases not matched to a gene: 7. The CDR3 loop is CAWSVKRGGLDEQFF. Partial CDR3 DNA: TGTGCCTGGAGTGTAAAGCGGGGGGGCCTAGATGAG.

CDR3 region: CASSGTGVYQPQHF. Partial CDR3 DNA: TGTGCCAGTAGTGGGACAGGGGTTTATCAGCCC. This chain links TRBV19 with TRBJ1-5; 10 bases line up with TRBD1. The sequence runs out 3 residues before the end of the CDR3; the remainder is reconstructed from the germline J gene. Germline loops: CDR1 LNHDA, CDR2 SQIVND (reference sequence). The CDR3 runs 14 residues. J gave up 5 bases and V 5 bases, and 3 bases lay outside the gene matches.